This TCR beta chain is from a study of T-cell reconstitution after alpha-beta-depleted transplantation in children. Ten or more counts support this clonotype. Antigen: not known. Study-wide findings and caveats: For some patients, TCRbeta diversity was high at day 60 because of recipient T cells and thymic progenitors that survived. Newly produced T cells mostly provided counts and TCRbeta diversity after one year, as hyperexpanded clones declined. It was reported that alpha-beta T cells came from several hundred expanded graft clones (about two months after transplant).

A TCRbeta library incorporating unique molecular identifiers was prepared. Using its own MiXCR run on the PCR reads, TCRdb lists one record per CDR3 protein. Here the sample spans over 450,000 distinct CDR3 sequences, about 10% being singletons. The germline V gene has CDR1 SEHNR and CDR2 FQNEAQ (reference sequence). Trimming cost V 1 base and J 1 base; bases outside gene matches: 6. The CDR3 runs 16 residues. J is TRBJ2-7 and V is TRBV7-9; 8 nucleotides align to TRBD1. The receptor was isolated from a child aged 2-9 years with inherited bone marrow failure, due to receive a stem cell transplant. Sequenced here: PBMCs, sampled before TCRalphabeta/CD19-depleted stem cell transplant. CDR3 DNA: TGTGCCAGCAGCTTAGGGGTTGGGGACAGGTCCTACGAGCAGTACTTC. It translates to CASSLGVGDRSYEQYF.